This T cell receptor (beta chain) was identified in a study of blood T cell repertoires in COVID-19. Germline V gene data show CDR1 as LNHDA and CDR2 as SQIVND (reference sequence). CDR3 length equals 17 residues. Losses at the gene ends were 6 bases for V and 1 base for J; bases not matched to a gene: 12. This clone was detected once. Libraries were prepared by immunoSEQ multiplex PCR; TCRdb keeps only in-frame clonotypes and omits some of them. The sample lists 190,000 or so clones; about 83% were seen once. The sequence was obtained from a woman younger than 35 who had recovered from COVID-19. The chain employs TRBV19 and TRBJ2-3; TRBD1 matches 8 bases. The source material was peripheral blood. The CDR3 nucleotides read TGTGCCAGTAGCGAGGGACAGGTGGACCCTCGCACAGATACGCAGTATTTT. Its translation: CASSEGQVDPRTDTQYF.